Listed below are T cell receptor beta chains from one sample, sequenced in a study of regulatory dendritic cells for organ transplantation. The table came from immunoSEQ multiplex PCR; TCRdb's copy has only in-frame clones and leaves some out. The repertoire holds 30,000 to 40,000 clones, with 75% to 95% as singletons. The specimen was naive CD8+ T cells from blood. The receptor source for this set is a human donor in good health. Both conserved end residues are part of each CDR3. A D gene is named only where the DNA matches it firmly. A row's size may be missing; if present it is once, few, many or a size class.

cdr3_aa: CASSTGHPSAEQYF
cdr3_nt: TGTGCCAGCAGTACGGGACACCCCTCGGCGGAGCAGTACTTC
d_call: .
j_call: TRBJ2-7
clone_size: .
v_call: TRBV28

cdr3_aa: CASSFKGNLNYGYTF
cdr3_nt: TGTGCCAGCAGCTTTAAGGGTAACCTTAACTATGGCTACACCTTC
d_call: .
j_call: TRBJ1-2
clone_size: .
v_call: TRBV7-8

cdr3_aa: CASSVVGGTSGFPDTQYF
cdr3_nt: TGTGCCAGCAGCGTAGTCGGCGGGACTAGCGGATTTCCAGATACGCAGTATTTT
d_call: TRBD2
j_call: TRBJ2-3
clone_size: .
v_call: TRBV9

cdr3_aa: CSVGEVTVFTEAFF
cdr3_nt: TGCAGCGTTGGGGAAGTCACAGTTTTTACTGAAGCTTTCTTT
d_call: .
j_call: TRBJ1-1
clone_size: .
v_call: TRBV29-1

cdr3_aa: CASSFPRGLHPGEQYF
cdr3_nt: TGTGCCAGCAGCTTCCCCAGGGGGCTACACCCAGGCGAGCAGTACTTC
d_call: TRBD1
j_call: TRBJ2-7
clone_size: .
v_call: TRBV13

cdr3_aa: CASSERRGQGPFTDTQYF
cdr3_nt: TGTGCCAGCAGTGAACGGAGGGGACAGGGACCGTTCACAGATACGCAGTATTTT
d_call: TRBD1
j_call: TRBJ2-3
clone_size: .
v_call: TRBV2

cdr3_aa: CASSPGRAQPQHF
cdr3_nt: TGCGCCAGCAGCCCAGGGCGGGCTCAGCCCCAGCATTTT
d_call: .
j_call: TRBJ1-5
clone_size: .
v_call: TRBV4-1

cdr3_aa: CSVAAGGAPDEQYF
cdr3_nt: TGCAGCGTTGCCGCGGGGGGGGCCCCGGACGAGCAGTACTTC
d_call: TRBD2
j_call: TRBJ2-7
clone_size: .
v_call: TRBV29-1

cdr3_aa: CASSVWGSARETQYF
cdr3_nt: TGTGCCAGCAGCGTCTGGGGAAGCGCTCGAGAGACCCAGTACTTC
d_call: .
j_call: TRBJ2-5
clone_size: .
v_call: TRBV9

cdr3_aa: CASSVGAGYGYTF
cdr3_nt: TGTGCCAGCAGCGTTGGGGCGGGGTATGGCTACACCTTC
d_call: .
j_call: TRBJ1-2
clone_size: .
v_call: TRBV9

cdr3_aa: CASSIQRGTGGQLFF
cdr3_nt: TGTGCCAGCAGCATCCAGAGGGGTACAGGGGGCCAGCTGTTTTTT
d_call: TRBD1
j_call: TRBJ2-2
clone_size: .
v_call: TRBV9

cdr3_aa: CASRGHQETQYF
cdr3_nt: TGCGCCAGCCGCGGGCATCAAGAGACCCAGTACTTC
d_call: .
j_call: TRBJ2-5
clone_size: .
v_call: TRBV5-1

cdr3_aa: CASSQDGAGGLNIQYF
cdr3_nt: TGCGCCAGCAGCCAAGACGGGGCAGGGGGTTTAAACATTCAGTACTTC
d_call: TRBD1
j_call: TRBJ2-4
clone_size: once
v_call: TRBV4-1

cdr3_aa: CASSQGGNTIYF
cdr3_nt: TGCGCCAGCAGCCAAGGGGGAAACACCATATATTTT
d_call: .
j_call: TRBJ1-3
clone_size: .
v_call: TRBV4-1

cdr3_aa: CASSQGRGQTYEQYF
cdr3_nt: TGCGCCAGCAGCCAGGGGCGGGGGCAAACCTACGAGCAGTACTTC
d_call: .
j_call: TRBJ2-7
clone_size: .
v_call: TRBV4-1

cdr3_aa: CASSLEGQGGTQYF
cdr3_nt: TGTGCCAGCAGCTTAGAAGGACAGGGAGGGACCCAGTACTTC
d_call: TRBD1
j_call: TRBJ2-5
clone_size: .
v_call: TRBV7-9

cdr3_aa: CASSHLPWGTANTEAFF
cdr3_nt: TGCGCCAGCAGCCACCTTCCATGGGGTACAGCGAACACTGAAGCTTTCTTT
d_call: .
j_call: TRBJ1-1
clone_size: .
v_call: TRBV4-3

cdr3_aa: CASSAALDEQFF
cdr3_nt: TGTGCCAGCAGCGCCGCCCTAGATGAGCAGTTCTTC
d_call: .
j_call: TRBJ2-1
clone_size: .
v_call: TRBV9

cdr3_aa: CASSFGADRPYEQYF
cdr3_nt: TGTGCCAGCAGCTTCGGGGCCGACAGGCCCTACGAGCAGTACTTC
d_call: .
j_call: TRBJ2-7
clone_size: .
v_call: TRBV5-4

cdr3_aa: CASSGEQGFYNEQFF
cdr3_nt: TGTGCCAGCAGCGGGGAACAGGGGTTCTACAATGAGCAGTTCTTC
d_call: TRBD1
j_call: TRBJ2-1
clone_size: .
v_call: TRBV9

cdr3_aa: CAIPTGTSDSNTGELFF
cdr3_nt: TGTGCCATCCCGACCGGGACTAGCGATTCGAACACCGGGGAGCTGTTTTTT
d_call: TRBD2
j_call: TRBJ2-2
clone_size: .
v_call: TRBV15

cdr3_aa: CASSDRGPRRAPEQYF
cdr3_nt: TGTGCCAGCAGTGATCGGGGGCCTCGGAGGGCCCCCGAGCAGTACTTC
d_call: .
j_call: TRBJ2-7
clone_size: .
v_call: TRBV6-1

cdr3_aa: CASSIDVRFEYSNQPQHF
cdr3_nt: TGTGCCAGTAGTATAGATGTCAGATTCGAGTATAGCAATCAGCCCCAGCATTTT
d_call: .
j_call: TRBJ1-5
clone_size: .
v_call: TRBV19

cdr3_aa: CASSAGRRYTGELFF
cdr3_nt: TGTGCCTCCTCGGCGGGGCGTAGGTACACCGGGGAGCTGTTTTTT
d_call: .
j_call: TRBJ2-2
clone_size: .
v_call: TRBV30

cdr3_aa: CASSPSSGTGLLGYTF
cdr3_nt: TGTGCCAGCAGTCCATCCTCGGGGACAGGTCTCTTGGGCTACACCTTC
d_call: TRBD1
j_call: TRBJ1-2
clone_size: few
v_call: TRBV27

cdr3_aa: CASKAGPSYNEQFF
cdr3_nt: TGTGCCAGCAAGGCAGGGCCCTCCTACAATGAGCAGTTCTTC
d_call: .
j_call: TRBJ2-1
clone_size: .
v_call: TRBV27

cdr3_aa: CASSQGWSATNEKLFF
cdr3_nt: TGTGCCAGCAGCCAAGGATGGAGCGCAACTAATGAAAAACTGTTTTTT
d_call: .
j_call: TRBJ1-4
clone_size: .
v_call: TRBV14

cdr3_aa: CASSASGLFSGANVLTF
cdr3_nt: TGTGCCAGCAGTGCATCTGGGCTTTTCTCTGGGGCCAACGTCCTGACTTTC
d_call: .
j_call: TRBJ2-6
clone_size: .
v_call: TRBV2

cdr3_aa: CATSRLAGQDTQYF
cdr3_nt: TGTGCCACCAGCCGACTAGCGGGACAAGATACGCAGTATTTT
d_call: TRBD2
j_call: TRBJ2-3
clone_size: .
v_call: TRBV15

cdr3_aa: CASRSLETQYF
cdr3_nt: TGTGCCAGCAGATCCCTTGAGACCCAGTACTTC
d_call: .
j_call: TRBJ2-5
clone_size: .
v_call: TRBV7-9

cdr3_aa: CASSFSGSDTQYF
cdr3_nt: TGTGCCAGCAGCTTTTCGGGGTCAGATACGCAGTATTTT
d_call: .
j_call: TRBJ2-3
clone_size: .
v_call: TRBV11-2

cdr3_aa: CASSSTRPETQYF
cdr3_nt: TGTGCCAGCAGCTCAACTAGGCCAGAGACCCAGTACTTC
d_call: .
j_call: TRBJ2-5
clone_size: .
v_call: TRBV7-8

cdr3_aa: CASSLGSGSQPQHF
cdr3_nt: TGTGCCAGCAGCTTAGGCAGCGGAAGTCAGCCCCAGCATTTT
d_call: .
j_call: TRBJ1-5
clone_size: .
v_call: TRBV13

cdr3_aa: CASSLNQGHTEAFF
cdr3_nt: TGTGCCAGCAGCCTGAACCAGGGTCACACTGAAGCTTTCTTT
d_call: .
j_call: TRBJ1-1
clone_size: .
v_call: TRBV7-6

cdr3_aa: CASRSTGSSYNEQFF
cdr3_nt: TGTGCCAGCAGGTCTACAGGGAGTTCCTACAATGAGCAGTTCTTC
d_call: .
j_call: TRBJ2-1
clone_size: .
v_call: TRBV28

cdr3_aa: CASWSVDGHTDTQYF
cdr3_nt: TGTGCCAGCTGGTCTGTGGACGGACACACAGATACGCAGTATTTT
d_call: .
j_call: TRBJ2-3
clone_size: .
v_call: TRBV2

cdr3_aa: CASSPGQGIFGELFF
cdr3_nt: TGCGCCAGTTCGCCGGGACAGGGGATTTTCGGGGAGCTGTTTTTT
d_call: TRBD1
j_call: TRBJ2-2
clone_size: .
v_call: TRBV4-3

cdr3_aa: CSVVLAMELTDTQYF
cdr3_nt: TGCAGCGTTGTACTTGCGATGGAACTGACAGATACGCAGTATTTT
d_call: .
j_call: TRBJ2-3
clone_size: .
v_call: TRBV29-1

cdr3_aa: CASSLVVSTETVSYNEQFF
cdr3_nt: TGTGCCAGCAGCTTAGTCGTCTCGACCGAAACTGTATCCTACAATGAGCAGTTCTTC
d_call: .
j_call: TRBJ2-1
clone_size: .
v_call: TRBV7-2

cdr3_aa: CASSLLLAGAKRNEQFF
cdr3_nt: TGTGCCAGCAGTTTATTACTAGCGGGAGCTAAACGCAATGAGCAGTTCTTC
d_call: TRBD2
j_call: TRBJ2-1
clone_size: .
v_call: TRBV27

cdr3_aa: CASSDQGKSSGNTIYF
cdr3_nt: TGTGCCAGCAGCGATCAGGGTAAAAGCTCTGGAAACACCATATATTTT
d_call: .
j_call: TRBJ1-3
clone_size: .
v_call: TRBV7-8

cdr3_aa: CASSLGSPGEIAYEQYF
cdr3_nt: TGTGCCAGCAGCTTAGGATCTCCAGGGGAAATAGCTTACGAGCAGTACTTC
d_call: .
j_call: TRBJ2-7
clone_size: .
v_call: TRBV7-6

cdr3_aa: CASTFVGTGDSLSSGNTIYF
cdr3_nt: TGTGCCAGCACCTTTGTTGGGACAGGGGATAGTTTAAGCTCTGGAAACACCATATATTTT
d_call: TRBD1
j_call: TRBJ1-3
clone_size: .
v_call: TRBV28

cdr3_aa: CASTDRPPYEQYF
cdr3_nt: TGTGCCAGCACGGACAGGCCCCCCTACGAGCAGTACTTC
d_call: TRBD1
j_call: TRBJ2-7
clone_size: .
v_call: TRBV27

cdr3_aa: CASSYSPPLAAGEAFF
cdr3_nt: TGTGCCAGCAGTTACTCTCCTCCCTTAGCGGCCGGTGAAGCTTTCTTT
d_call: .
j_call: TRBJ1-1
clone_size: .
v_call: TRBV6-5

cdr3_aa: CASSSGNFYEQYF
cdr3_nt: TGTGCCAGCAGCTCAGGGAATTTCTACGAGCAGTACTTC
d_call: .
j_call: TRBJ2-7
clone_size: .
v_call: TRBV7-9

cdr3_aa: CASSFPNAEAFF
cdr3_nt: TGTGCCAGCAGCTTCCCTAATGCTGAAGCTTTCTTT
d_call: .
j_call: TRBJ1-1
clone_size: .
v_call: TRBV7-9

cdr3_aa: CASSPPFPTAGLSTF
cdr3_nt: TGTGCCAGCAGCCCCCCATTTCCCACGGCGGGGCTATCTACCTTC
d_call: .
j_call: TRBJ1-2
clone_size: .
v_call: TRBV7-9

cdr3_aa: CASSSYRDTVF
cdr3_nt: TGTGCCAGCAGTTCCTACCGGGACACCGTTTTC
d_call: .
j_call: TRBJ2-7
clone_size: .
v_call: TRBV28

cdr3_aa: CASSIGAGGPGETQYF
cdr3_nt: TGTGCCAGTAGTATTGGAGCGGGAGGGCCTGGAGAGACCCAGTACTTC
d_call: TRBD2
j_call: TRBJ2-5
clone_size: .
v_call: TRBV19

cdr3_aa: CASSLLLSEGPGSYEQYF
cdr3_nt: TGTGCCAGCAGCTTACTACTTTCCGAGGGTCCGGGCTCCTACGAGCAGTACTTC
d_call: .
j_call: TRBJ2-7
clone_size: .
v_call: TRBV11-2

cdr3_aa: CASSIGTSWSETQYF
cdr3_nt: TGTGCCAGTAGTATAGGGACTAGCTGGTCGGAGACCCAGTACTTC
d_call: TRBD2
j_call: TRBJ2-5
clone_size: .
v_call: TRBV19

cdr3_aa: CASSLFGVDEQFF
cdr3_nt: TGTGCCAGCAGTTTATTTGGGGTCGATGAGCAGTTCTTC
d_call: .
j_call: TRBJ2-1
clone_size: .
v_call: TRBV28

cdr3_aa: CASSLIGGGYNEQFF
cdr3_nt: TGTGCCAGCAGCTTAATAGGCGGGGGGTACAATGAGCAGTTCTTC
d_call: TRBD2
j_call: TRBJ2-1
clone_size: .
v_call: TRBV7-3

cdr3_aa: CASSLVWSGGSTDTQYF
cdr3_nt: TGTGCCAGCAGTTTAGTCTGGTCAGGGGGTAGCACAGATACGCAGTATTTT
d_call: TRBD1
j_call: TRBJ2-3
clone_size: .
v_call: TRBV27

cdr3_aa: CASSFPGQHSYEQYF
cdr3_nt: TGTGCCAGCAGCTTCCCGGGGCAGCATTCCTACGAGCAGTACTTC
d_call: .
j_call: TRBJ2-7
clone_size: .
v_call: TRBV11-1